This paragraph covers one T cell receptor beta chain sequence. The target antigen is unknown. TCRdb ran MiXCR on the reads and lists one entry per CDR3 protein. Counted here are tens of thousands of distinct CDR3 sequences, 15% to 25% occurring once; the ten biggest clones make up 55% to 65%. Losses at the gene ends were 0 bases for V and 3 bases for J; bases not matched to a gene: 6. There are 16 residues in the CDR3. Germline CDR1 and CDR2: SGHNT and YYREEE (reference sequence). This entry comes from a study of T cell repertoires in cytomegalovirus infection. As for the study in general: Public signatures in TCR beta pointed to CMV infection and matching HLA type. Study-level findings and limits: CMV-specific TCR beta clonotypes restricted by HLA-C were the ones dominating the ex vivo response.

Sequenced material: CD8+ T cells from cultured PBMCs, taken from culture after CMV antigen stimulation. The TCR was taken from a human donor in good health (CMV status not recorded). Some clones in this sample may be carry-over from other donors' samples. The chain is built from TRBV5-4 and TRBJ2-5; 9 bases align to TRBD2. Here the CDR3 reads CASSLDRLAGKETQYF. The CDR3 DNA sequence: TGTGCCAGCAGCTTGGATCGTCTAGCGGGGAAAGAGACCCAGTACTTC.